This TCR beta chain was identified during a study of immune cell composition in non-small cell lung cancer. Concerning this clone itself: Its antigen is not known.

Clones were sequenced by immunoSEQ multiplex PCR, and TCRdb holds only the in-frame ones, with some missing. The sample has 6,600 or so clones, approximately 71% seen once. This CDR3 is 13 amino acids long. Germline V gene lookup returns CDR1 SGHVS and CDR2 FQNEAQ. V was shortened by 7 bases and J by 8 bases, with 15 bases between the two germline ends. Normal lung sampling was at least 3 cm from the tumour, as distant as possible. Points from the study as a whole: Dominant in vivo tumour-associated clones were not shown to share tumour-reactive sequences.

The chain carries TRBV7-8 and TRBJ2-1; a possible D gene is TRBD2 (6 bases). The sample was non-adjacent lung tissue. The sequence came from a human donor with non-small cell lung cancer. The CDR3 DNA follows: TGTGCCAGCACCGAAAGACTAGTCTATGAGCAGTTCTTC. Its translation: CASTERLVYEQFF. The full variable domain, completed using reference TRBV7-8 and TRBJ2-1, is GAGVSQSPRYKVAKRGQDVALRCDPISGHVSLFWYQQALGQGPEFLTYFQNEAQLDKSGLPSDRFFAERPEGSVSTLKIQRTQQEDSAVYLCASTERLVYEQFFGPGTRLTVL.